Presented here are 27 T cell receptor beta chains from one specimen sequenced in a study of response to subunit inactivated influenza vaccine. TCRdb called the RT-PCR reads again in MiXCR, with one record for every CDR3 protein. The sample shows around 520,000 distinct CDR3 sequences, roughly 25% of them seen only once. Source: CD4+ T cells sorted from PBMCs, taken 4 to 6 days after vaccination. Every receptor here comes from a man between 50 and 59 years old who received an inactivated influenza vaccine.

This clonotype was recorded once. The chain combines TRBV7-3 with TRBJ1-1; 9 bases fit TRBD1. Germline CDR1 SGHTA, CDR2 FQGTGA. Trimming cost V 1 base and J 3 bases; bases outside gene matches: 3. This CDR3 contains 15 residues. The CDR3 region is CASSLRTGEDTEAFF. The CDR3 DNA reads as TGTGCCAGCAGCTTAAGGACAGGGGAAGACACTGAAGCTTTCTTT.

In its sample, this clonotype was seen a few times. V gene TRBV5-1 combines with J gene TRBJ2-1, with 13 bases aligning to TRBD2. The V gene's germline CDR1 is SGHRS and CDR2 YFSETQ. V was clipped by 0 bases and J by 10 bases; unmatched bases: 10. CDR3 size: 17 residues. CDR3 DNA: TGCGCCAGCAGCTTGGCCGCCCGGACTAGCGGGAGCGGAGAGCAGTTCTTC. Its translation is CASSLAARTSGSGEQFF.

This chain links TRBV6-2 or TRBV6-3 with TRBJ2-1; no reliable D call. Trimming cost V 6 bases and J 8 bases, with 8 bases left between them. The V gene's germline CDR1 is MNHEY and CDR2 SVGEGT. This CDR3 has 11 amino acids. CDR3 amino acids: CASSRLYEQFF. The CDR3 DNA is TGTGCCAGCAGCCGACTTTATGAGCAGTTCTTC.

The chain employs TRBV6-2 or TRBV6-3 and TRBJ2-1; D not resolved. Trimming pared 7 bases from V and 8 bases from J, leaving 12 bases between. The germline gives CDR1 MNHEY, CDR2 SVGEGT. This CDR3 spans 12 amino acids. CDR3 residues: CASNDPDHEQFF. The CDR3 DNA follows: TGTGCCAGCAACGACCCCGACCATGAGCAGTTCTTC.

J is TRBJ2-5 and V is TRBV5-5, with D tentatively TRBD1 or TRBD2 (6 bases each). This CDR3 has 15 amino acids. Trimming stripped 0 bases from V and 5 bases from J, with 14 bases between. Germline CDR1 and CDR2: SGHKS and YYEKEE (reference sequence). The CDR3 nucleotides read TGTGCCAGCAGCTTGGCCTCGGGGGCATGGGAGACCCAGTACTTC. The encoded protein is CASSLASGAWETQYF.

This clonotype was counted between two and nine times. The CDR3, as DNA: TGCAGTGCTACGGGACTAGCGGGACCACATACGCAGTATTTT. Its translation: CSATGLAGPHTQYF. The chain joins TRBV20-1 to TRBJ2-3, with 13 bases identical to TRBD2. The CDR3 length is 14 residues. CDR1 and CDR2 (germline): DFQATT, SNEGSKA (reference sequence). Losses at the gene ends were 4 bases for V and 7 bases for J; bases not matched to a gene: 5.

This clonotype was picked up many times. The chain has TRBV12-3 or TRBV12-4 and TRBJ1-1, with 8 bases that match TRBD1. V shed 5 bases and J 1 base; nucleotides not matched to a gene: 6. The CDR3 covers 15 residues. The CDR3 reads CASSRLTGGNTEAFF. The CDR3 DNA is TGTGCCAGCAGTCGTCTTACAGGGGGGAACACTGAAGCTTTCTTT.

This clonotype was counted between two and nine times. Written as DNA, the CDR3 is TGCAGCGTTGAGGCAGGGGTTGGTGCCAAAAACATTCAGTACTTC. Translating it yields CSVEAGVGAKNIQYF. The rearrangement links TRBV29-1 to TRBJ2-4; D might be TRBD1 (6 bases). Deletions cut 3 bases from V and 1 base from J, with 13 bases between. From germline, CDR1 is SQVTM and CDR2 ANQGSEA. The CDR3 is 15 residues long.

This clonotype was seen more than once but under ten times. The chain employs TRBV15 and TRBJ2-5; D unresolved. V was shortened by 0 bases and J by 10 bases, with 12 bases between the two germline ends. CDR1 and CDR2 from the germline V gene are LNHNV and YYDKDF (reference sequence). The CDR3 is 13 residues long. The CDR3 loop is CATSRDQSGLQYF. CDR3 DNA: TGTGCCACCAGCAGAGATCAATCTGGGCTCCAGTACTTC.

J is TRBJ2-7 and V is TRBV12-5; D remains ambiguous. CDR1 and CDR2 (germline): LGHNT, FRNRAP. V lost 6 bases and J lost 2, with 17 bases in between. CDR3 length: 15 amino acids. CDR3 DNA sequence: TGTGCTAGTGGCCCCGTGTTCCACATCCCCTACGAGCAGTACTTC. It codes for CASGPVFHIPYEQYF.

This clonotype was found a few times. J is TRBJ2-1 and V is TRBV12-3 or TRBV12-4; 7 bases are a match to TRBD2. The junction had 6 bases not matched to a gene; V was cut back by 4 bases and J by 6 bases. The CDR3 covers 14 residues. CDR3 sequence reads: CASSSRGGSNEQFF. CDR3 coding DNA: TGTGCCAGCAGTTCCCGGGGAGGGTCCAATGAGCAGTTCTTC.

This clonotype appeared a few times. The CDR3 sequence is CASSPADSYEQYF. The CDR3 DNA follows: TGTGCCAGCAGTCCGGCCGATTCCTACGAGCAGTACTTC. The chain has TRBV27 and TRBJ2-7; D gene ambiguous. The CDR3 length is 13 residues. V was shortened by 5 bases and J by 1 base, with 9 bases between the two germline ends. Per the germline V gene, CDR1 is MNHEY and CDR2 is SMNVEV (reference sequence).

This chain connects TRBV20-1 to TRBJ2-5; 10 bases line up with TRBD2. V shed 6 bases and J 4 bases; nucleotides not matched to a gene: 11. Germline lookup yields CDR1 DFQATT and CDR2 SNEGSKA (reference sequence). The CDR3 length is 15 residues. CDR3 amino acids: CSAGGSSGSGETQYF. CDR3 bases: TGCAGTGCCGGGGGGTCTAGCGGGAGTGGAGAGACCCAGTACTTC.

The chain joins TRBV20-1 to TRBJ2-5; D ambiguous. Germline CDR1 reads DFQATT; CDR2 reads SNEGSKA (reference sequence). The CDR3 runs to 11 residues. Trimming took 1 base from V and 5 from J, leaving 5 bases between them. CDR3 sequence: CSARVSETQYF. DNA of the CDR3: TGCAGTGCTAGAGTTTCTGAGACCCAGTACTTC.

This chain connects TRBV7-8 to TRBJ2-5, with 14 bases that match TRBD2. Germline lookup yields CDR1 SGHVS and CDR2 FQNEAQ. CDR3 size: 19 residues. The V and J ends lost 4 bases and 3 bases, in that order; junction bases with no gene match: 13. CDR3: CASSSLVRRLAGGKETQYF. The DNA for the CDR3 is TGTGCCAGCAGCTCCCTAGTAAGGCGACTAGCGGGAGGGAAAGAGACCCAGTACTTC.

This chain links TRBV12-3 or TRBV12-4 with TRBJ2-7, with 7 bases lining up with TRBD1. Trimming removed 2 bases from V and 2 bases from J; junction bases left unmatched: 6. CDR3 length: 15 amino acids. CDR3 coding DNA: TGTGCCAGCAGTTTATACTCCAGGGGGACCTACGAGCAGTACTTC. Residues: CASSLYSRGTYEQYF.

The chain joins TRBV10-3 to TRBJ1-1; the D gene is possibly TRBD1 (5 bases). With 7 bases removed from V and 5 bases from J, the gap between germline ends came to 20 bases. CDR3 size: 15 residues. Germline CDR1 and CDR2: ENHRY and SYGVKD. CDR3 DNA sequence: TGTGCCATCACACCCGGGACCGGAGTTGGGACTGAAGCTTTCTTT. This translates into CAITPGTGVGTEAFF.

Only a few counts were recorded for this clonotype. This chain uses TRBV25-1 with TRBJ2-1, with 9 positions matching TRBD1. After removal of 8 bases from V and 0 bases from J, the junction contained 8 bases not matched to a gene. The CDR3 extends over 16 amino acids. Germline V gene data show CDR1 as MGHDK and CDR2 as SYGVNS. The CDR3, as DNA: TGTGCCAGCTCGGACAGGGGTATTATCTCCTACAATGAGCAGTTCTTC. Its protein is CASSDRGIISYNEQFF.

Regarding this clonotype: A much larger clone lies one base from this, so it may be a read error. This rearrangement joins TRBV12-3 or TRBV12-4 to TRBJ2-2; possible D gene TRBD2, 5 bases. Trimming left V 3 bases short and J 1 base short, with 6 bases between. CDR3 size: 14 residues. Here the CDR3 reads CASSFGKNTGELFF. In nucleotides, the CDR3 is TGTGCCAGCAGTTTCGGGAAGAACACCGGGGAGCTGTTTTTT.

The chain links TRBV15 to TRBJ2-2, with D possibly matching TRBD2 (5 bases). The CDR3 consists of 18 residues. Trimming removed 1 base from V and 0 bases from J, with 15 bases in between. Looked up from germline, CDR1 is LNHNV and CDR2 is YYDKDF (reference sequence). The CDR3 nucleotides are TGTGCCACCAGCAGAGCTCTAATCGGGGTCTCGAACACCGGGGAGCTGTTTTTT. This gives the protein CATSRALIGVSNTGELFF.

CDR3 nucleotides: TGCAGTGCAGAGGCGGGACTAGTAAACCAAGAGACCCAGTACTTC. Protein: CSAEAGLVNQETQYF. This chain joins TRBV20-1 and TRBJ2-5; TRBD2 matches 8 bases. V lost 6 bases to trimming and J lost 0 bases; unmatched junction nucleotides: 9. Per germline, CDR1 DFQATT and CDR2 SNEGSKA (reference sequence). This CDR3 is 15 amino acids long.

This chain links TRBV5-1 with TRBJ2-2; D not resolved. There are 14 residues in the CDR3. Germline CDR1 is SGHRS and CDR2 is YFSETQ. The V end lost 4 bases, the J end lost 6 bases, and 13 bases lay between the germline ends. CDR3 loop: CASSRLVSAGELFF. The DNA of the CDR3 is TGCGCCAGCAGCCGTCTAGTGAGCGCCGGGGAGCTGTTTTTT.

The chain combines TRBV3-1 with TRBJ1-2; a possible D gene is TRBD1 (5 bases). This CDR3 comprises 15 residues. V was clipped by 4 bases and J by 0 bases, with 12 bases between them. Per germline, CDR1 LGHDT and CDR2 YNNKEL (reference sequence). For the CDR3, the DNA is TGTGCCAGCAGCCGGGGAACAGGTGCTAACTATGGCTACACCTTC. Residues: CASSRGTGANYGYTF.

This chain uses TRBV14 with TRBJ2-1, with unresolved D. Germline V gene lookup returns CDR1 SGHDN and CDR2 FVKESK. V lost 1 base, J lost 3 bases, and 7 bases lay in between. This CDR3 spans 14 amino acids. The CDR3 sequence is CASSQGGFYNEQFF. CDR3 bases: TGTGCCAGCAGCCAAGGTGGATTCTACAATGAGCAGTTCTTC. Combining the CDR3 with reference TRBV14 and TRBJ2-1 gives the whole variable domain EAGVTQFPSHSVIEKGQTVTLRCDPISGHDNLYWYRRVMGKEIKFLLHFVKESKQDESGMPNNRFLAERTGGTYSTLKVQPAELEDSGVYFCASSQGGFYNEQFFGPGTRLTVL.

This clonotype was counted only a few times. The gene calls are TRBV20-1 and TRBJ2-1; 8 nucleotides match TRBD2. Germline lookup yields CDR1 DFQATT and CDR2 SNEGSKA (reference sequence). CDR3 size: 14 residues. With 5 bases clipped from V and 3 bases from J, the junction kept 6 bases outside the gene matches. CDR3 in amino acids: CSAETSGHYNEQFF. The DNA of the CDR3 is TGCAGTGCTGAAACTAGCGGACACTACAATGAGCAGTTCTTC.

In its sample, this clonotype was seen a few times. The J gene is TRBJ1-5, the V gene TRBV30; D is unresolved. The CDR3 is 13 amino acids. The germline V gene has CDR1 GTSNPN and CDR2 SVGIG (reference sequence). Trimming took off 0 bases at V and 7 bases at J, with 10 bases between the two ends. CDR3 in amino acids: CAWSVPGGQPQHF. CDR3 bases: TGTGCCTGGAGTGTCCCAGGCGGGCAGCCCCAGCATTTT. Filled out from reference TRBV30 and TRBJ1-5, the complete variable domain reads SQTIHQWPATLVQPVGSPLSLECTVEGTSNPNLYWYRQAAGRGLQLLFYSVGIGQISSEVPQNLSASRPQDRQFILSSKKLLLSDSGFYLCAWSVPGGQPQHFGDGTRLSIL.

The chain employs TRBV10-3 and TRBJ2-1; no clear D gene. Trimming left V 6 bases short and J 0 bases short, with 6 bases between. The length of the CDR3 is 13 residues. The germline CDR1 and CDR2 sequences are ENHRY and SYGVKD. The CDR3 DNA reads TGTGCCATCAGGGCAAGCTCCTACAATGAGCAGTTCTTC. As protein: CAIRASSYNEQFF.